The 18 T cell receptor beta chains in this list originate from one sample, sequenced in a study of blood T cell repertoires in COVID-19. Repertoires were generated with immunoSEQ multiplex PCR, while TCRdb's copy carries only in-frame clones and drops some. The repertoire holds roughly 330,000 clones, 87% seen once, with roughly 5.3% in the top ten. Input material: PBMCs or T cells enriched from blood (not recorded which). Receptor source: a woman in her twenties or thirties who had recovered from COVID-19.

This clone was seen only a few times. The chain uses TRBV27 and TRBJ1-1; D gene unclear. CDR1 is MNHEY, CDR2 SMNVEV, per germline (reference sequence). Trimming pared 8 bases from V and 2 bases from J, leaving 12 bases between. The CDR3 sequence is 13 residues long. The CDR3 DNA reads TGTGCCAGCGCGCGGGTCATTAACACTGAAGCTTTCTTT. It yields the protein CASARVINTEAFF.

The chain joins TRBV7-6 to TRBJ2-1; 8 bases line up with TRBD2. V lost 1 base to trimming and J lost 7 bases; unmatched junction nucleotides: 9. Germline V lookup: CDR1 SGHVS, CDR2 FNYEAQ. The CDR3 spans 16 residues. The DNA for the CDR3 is TGTGCCAGCAGCTTAGTGGCTAGCGGGTGGGGAAATGAGCAGTTCTTC. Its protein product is CASSLVASGWGNEQFF. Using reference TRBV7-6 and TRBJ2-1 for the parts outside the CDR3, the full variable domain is GAGVSQSPRYKVTKRGQDVALRCDPISGHVSLYWYRQALGQGPEFLTYFNYEAQQDKSGLPNDRFSAERPEGSISTLTIQRTEQRDSAMYRCASSLVASGWGNEQFFGPGTRLTVL.

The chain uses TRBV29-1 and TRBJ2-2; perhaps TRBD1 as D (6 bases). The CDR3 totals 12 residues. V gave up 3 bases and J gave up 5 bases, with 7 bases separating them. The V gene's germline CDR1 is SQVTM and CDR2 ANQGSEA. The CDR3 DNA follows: TGCAGCGTTGACAGGGGTACCGGGGAGCTGTTTTTT. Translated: CSVDRGTGELFF.

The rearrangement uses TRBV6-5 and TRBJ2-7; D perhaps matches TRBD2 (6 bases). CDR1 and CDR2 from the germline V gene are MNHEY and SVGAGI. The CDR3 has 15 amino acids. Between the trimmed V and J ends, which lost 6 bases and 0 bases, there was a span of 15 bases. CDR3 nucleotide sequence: TGTGCCAGCAGCAAGGGACGGAGGGTCTCCTACGAGCAGTACTTC. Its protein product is CASSKGRRVSYEQYF.

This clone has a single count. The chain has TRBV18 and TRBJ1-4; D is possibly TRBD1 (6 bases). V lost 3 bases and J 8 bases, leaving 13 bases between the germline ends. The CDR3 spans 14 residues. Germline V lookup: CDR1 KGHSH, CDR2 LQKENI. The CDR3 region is CASSPGGDNEKLFF. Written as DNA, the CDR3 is TGTGCCAGCTCACCGGGAGGGGACAACGAAAAACTGTTTTTT.

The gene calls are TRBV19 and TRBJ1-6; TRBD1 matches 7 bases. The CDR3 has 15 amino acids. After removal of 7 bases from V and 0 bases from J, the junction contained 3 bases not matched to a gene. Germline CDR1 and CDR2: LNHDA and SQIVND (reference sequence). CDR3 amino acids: CASKGTDSYNSPLHF. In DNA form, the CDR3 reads TGTGCCAGTAAAGGGACAGACTCCTATAATTCACCCCTCCACTTT. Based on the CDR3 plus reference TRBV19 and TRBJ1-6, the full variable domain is DGGITQSPKYLFRKEGQNVTLSCEQNLNHDAMYWYRQDPGQGLRLIYYSQIVNDFQKGDIAEGYSVSREKKESFPLTVTSAQKNPTAFYLCASKGTDSYNSPLHFGNGTRLTVT.

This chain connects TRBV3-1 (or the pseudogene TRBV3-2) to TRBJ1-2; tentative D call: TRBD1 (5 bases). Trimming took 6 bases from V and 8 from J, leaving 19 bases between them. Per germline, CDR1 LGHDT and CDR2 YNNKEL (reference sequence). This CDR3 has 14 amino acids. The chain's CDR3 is CASSGARSLTGYTF. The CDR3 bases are TGTGCCAGCAGTGGGGCCCGCTCCCTAACCGGCTACACCTTC.

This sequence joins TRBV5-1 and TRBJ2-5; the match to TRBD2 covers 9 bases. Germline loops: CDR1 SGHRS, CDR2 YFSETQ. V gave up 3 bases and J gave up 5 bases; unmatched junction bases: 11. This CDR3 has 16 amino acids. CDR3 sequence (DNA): TGCGCCAGCAGCTCGACTGGGACTAGCATTGGCGAGACCCAGTACTTC. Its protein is CASSSTGTSIGETQYF.

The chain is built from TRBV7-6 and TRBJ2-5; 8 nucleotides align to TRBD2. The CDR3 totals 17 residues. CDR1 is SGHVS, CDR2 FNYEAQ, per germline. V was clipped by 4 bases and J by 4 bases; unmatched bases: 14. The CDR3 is CASSSQYRTSRGETQYF. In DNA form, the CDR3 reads TGTGCCAGCAGCTCTCAATATCGGACTAGCCGGGGAGAGACCCAGTACTTC.

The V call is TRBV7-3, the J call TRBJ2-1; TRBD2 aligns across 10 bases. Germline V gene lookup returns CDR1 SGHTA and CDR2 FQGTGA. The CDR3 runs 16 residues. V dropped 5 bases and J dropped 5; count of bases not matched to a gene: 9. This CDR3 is CASSPSSGGVNNEQFF. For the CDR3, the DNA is TGTGCCAGCAGCCCGTCTAGCGGGGGTGTCAACAATGAGCAGTTCTTC.

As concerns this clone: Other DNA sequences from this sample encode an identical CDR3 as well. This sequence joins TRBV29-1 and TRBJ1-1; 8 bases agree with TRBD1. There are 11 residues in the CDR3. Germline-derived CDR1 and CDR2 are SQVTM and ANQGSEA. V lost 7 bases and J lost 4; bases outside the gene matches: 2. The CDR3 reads CSADRGTEAFF. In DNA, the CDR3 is TGCAGCGCCGACAGGGGCACTGAAGCTTTCTTT.

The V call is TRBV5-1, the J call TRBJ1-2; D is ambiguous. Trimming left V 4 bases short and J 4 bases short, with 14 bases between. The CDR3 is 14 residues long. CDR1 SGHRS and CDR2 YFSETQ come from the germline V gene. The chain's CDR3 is CASSPPEGAYGYTF. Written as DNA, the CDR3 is TGCGCCAGCAGCCCTCCCGAGGGAGCCTATGGCTACACCTTC.

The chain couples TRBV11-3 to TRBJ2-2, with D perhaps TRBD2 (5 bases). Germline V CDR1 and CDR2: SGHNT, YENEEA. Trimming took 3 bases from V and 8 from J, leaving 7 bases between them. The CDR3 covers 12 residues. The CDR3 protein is CASSLEVGELFF. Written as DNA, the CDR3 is TGTGCCAGCAGCTTGGAGGTGGGGGAGCTGTTTTTT.

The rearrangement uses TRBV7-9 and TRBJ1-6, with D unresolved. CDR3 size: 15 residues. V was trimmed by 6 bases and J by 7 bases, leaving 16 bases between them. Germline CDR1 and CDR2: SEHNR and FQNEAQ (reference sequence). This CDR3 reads CASSRLPMSNSPLHF. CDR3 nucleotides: TGTGCCAGCAGTCGATTACCGATGAGCAATTCACCCCTCCACTTT.

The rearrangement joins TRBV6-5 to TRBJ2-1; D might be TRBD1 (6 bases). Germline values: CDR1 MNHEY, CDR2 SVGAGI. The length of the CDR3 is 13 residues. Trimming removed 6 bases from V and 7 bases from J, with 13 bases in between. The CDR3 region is CASRGAAENEQFF. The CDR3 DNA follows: TGTGCCAGCAGGGGGGCAGCGGAGAATGAGCAGTTCTTC.

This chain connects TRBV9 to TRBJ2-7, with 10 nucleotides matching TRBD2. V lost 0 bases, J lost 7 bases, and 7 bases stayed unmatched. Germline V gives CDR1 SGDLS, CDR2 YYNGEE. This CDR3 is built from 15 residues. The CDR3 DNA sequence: TGTGCCAGCAGCGTAGAGGGACTAGCGACGGGAGAGCAGTACTTC. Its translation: CASSVEGLATGEQYF.

In nucleotides, the CDR3 is TGTGCCAGCAGCTTAGTAGATAGCCGGGATACGCAGTATTTT. It is translated as CASSLVDSRDTQYF. The chain joins TRBV7-2 to TRBJ2-3; D is unresolved. In germline, CDR1 is SGHTA, CDR2 FQGNSA. The CDR3 is 14 residues long. Trimming stripped 1 base from V and 6 bases from J, with 11 bases between.

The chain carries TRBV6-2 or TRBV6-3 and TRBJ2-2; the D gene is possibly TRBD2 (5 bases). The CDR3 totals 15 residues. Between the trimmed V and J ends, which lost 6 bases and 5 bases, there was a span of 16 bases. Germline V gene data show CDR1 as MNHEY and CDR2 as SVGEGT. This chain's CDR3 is CASSFLVRRTGELFF. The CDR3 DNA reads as TGTGCCAGCAGCTTCCTGGTTAGGAGGACCGGGGAGCTGTTTTTT.